This T cell receptor (beta chain) comes out of a study of T cell responses to AZD1222 COVID-19 vaccine. The study's findings and limits: Donors, mostly white British, included more females; clonal diversity was possibly underestimated. At 160-218 and 743-854, vaccine-associated CD4 TCRs were dominant, and they spanned spike. Unmutated variant regions are reportedly targeted by nearly half of spike-specific TCRs.

Only in-frame clones appear in the TCRdb table, and some are missing; sequencing was by immunoSEQ multiplex PCR. The table lists about 100,000 clones, around 90% of them singletons. For this clone: What it binds is unknown.

This TCR derives from an adult in good health. The sample in question was peripheral blood, obtained on day 0 of AZD1222 vaccination.

In DNA form, the CDR3 reads TGTGCCACCAGCAGAGGACTAGGGGGCACAGATACGCAGTATTTT. Translated: CATSRGLGGTDTQYF. This sequence joins TRBV15 and TRBJ2-3, with TRBD2 as a possible D gene (6 bases). This CDR3 has 15 residues. Germline assignment: CDR1 LNHNV and CDR2 YYDKDF (reference sequence). Trimming left V 1 base short and J 1 base short, with 9 bases between.